Shown below are 20 T cell receptor beta chains from a single sample sequenced in a study of T cells in Graves' hyperthyroidism and ophthalmopathy. The source material, RNA transcripts, was used to amplify TCR beta CDR3 regions. With the HTBI primer set, the TCR CDR3 went through a first round of RT-PCR. TCRdb ran MiXCR on the multiplex PCR reads and lists one entry per CDR3 protein. Here the sample spans more than 650,000 distinct CDR3 sequences, around 15% being singletons. Material: blood. The receptors originated from a young woman with Graves' hyperthyroidism.

In regard to this clonotype: The conserved closing phenylalanine or tryptophan is absent in this CDR3, likely reflecting a read error. This chain joins TRBV3-1 and TRBJ2-3; no reliable D call. Germline V gene data show CDR1 as LGHDT and CDR2 as YNNKEL (reference sequence). Trimming removed 6 bases at V and 4 bases at J, with 14 bases between. The CDR3 consists of 14 residues. CDR3 bases: TGTGCCAGCAGTCCCGGGTTGTTTGCAGATACGCAGTATCTT. This codes for CASSPGLFADTQYL.

The chain has TRBV3-1 and TRBJ2-3; D may be TRBD1 or TRBD2 (5 bases each). The CDR3 loop spans 17 amino acids. Germline V gene data show CDR1 as LGHDT and CDR2 as YNNKEL (reference sequence). Trimming removed 0 bases from V and 0 bases from J, with 13 bases in between. Written as DNA, the CDR3 is TGTGCCAGCAGCCAAGATTGGTCGGGACCTAGCACAGATACGCAGTATTTT. Encoded protein: CASSQDWSGPSTDTQYF.

CDR3 coding DNA: TGCAGCGGGTCAAAATACAGAGATGAAGCTTTCTTT. Translating it yields CSGSKYRDEAFF. The chain combines TRBV29-1 with TRBJ1-1; D gene uncertain. Germline CDR1 SQVTM, CDR2 ANQGSEA. This CDR3 is built from 12 residues. Trimming stripped 7 bases from V and 7 bases from J, with 16 bases between.

This clonotype was detected many times. CDR3 residues: CASSPTGTGNLEQFF. CDR3 DNA: TGTGCCAGCAGCCCAACCGGGACAGGGAACCTAGAGCAGTTCTTC. This chain uses TRBV7-2 with TRBJ2-1; 9 bases align to TRBD1. The CDR3 is made up of 15 amino acids. The V gene end was trimmed by 5 bases and the J gene end by 10 bases; junction bases not matched to a gene: 12. CDR1 is SGHTA, CDR2 FQGNSA, per germline.

At least ten counts were recorded for this clonotype. The rearrangement links TRBV2 to TRBJ2-2; tentative D call: TRBD2 (5 bases). CDR1 is SNHLY and CDR2 is FYNNEI in the germline V gene. CDR3 size: 16 residues. V was cut by 0 bases and J by 5 bases, with 13 bases left in between. The CDR3 is CASSEAIRTLTGELFF. The CDR3 nucleotides are TGTGCCAGCAGTGAAGCGATCAGGACTCTAACCGGGGAGCTGTTTTTT.

This clonotype appeared many times. V gene TRBV12-3 or TRBV12-4 combines with J gene TRBJ2-7; 8 bases match TRBD2. The CDR3 runs 14 residues. Unmatched junction bases numbered 7, after V lost 5 bases and J lost 4 bases. The CDR3 spells CASSPRGRFYEQYF. The CDR3 DNA sequence: TGTGCCAGCAGTCCTCGCGGGAGGTTTTACGAGCAGTACTTC.

This clonotype was counted only a few times. The chain recombines TRBV9 with TRBJ1-4, with D possibly being TRBD1 (6 bases). Trimming cost V 0 bases and J 0 bases, with 6 bases left between them. CDR3 length equals 15 residues. Germline values: CDR1 SGDLS, CDR2 YYNGEE. CDR3 DNA: TGTGCCAGCAGCGTAGGGACAGCAACTAATGAAAAACTGTTTTTT. It translates to CASSVGTATNEKLFF.

In this sample, this clonotype turned up many times. V is TRBV2 and J is TRBJ2-1, with TRBD2 matching over 10 bases. Per the germline V gene, CDR1 is SNHLY and CDR2 is FYNNEI. CDR3 length: 14 residues. V was clipped by 7 bases and J by 4 bases; unmatched bases: 4. The DNA of the CDR3 is TGTGCCAGCAATCCGGGACTAGCGTACAATGAGCAGTTCTTC. It yields the protein CASNPGLAYNEQFF.

The chain has TRBV28 and TRBJ2-7, with 9 bases identical to TRBD2. This CDR3 spans 15 amino acids. The germline V gene has CDR1 MDHEN and CDR2 SYDVKM. Trimming cost V 8 bases and J 2 bases; bases outside gene matches: 10. The CDR3 sequence is CASSFAGGDTYEQYF. CDR3 DNA sequence: TGTGCCAGCTCTTTTGCGGGAGGGGACACCTACGAGCAGTACTTC.

This chain connects TRBV13 to TRBJ1-1, with TRBD1 as a possible D gene (5 bases). Germline CDR1 reads PRHDT; CDR2 reads FYEKMQ (reference sequence). V lost 5 bases and J 0 bases, leaving 22 bases between the germline ends. The CDR3 has 18 amino acids. The CDR3 here is CASSNLDGGGGMNTEAFF. Written as DNA, the CDR3 is TGTGCCAGCAGCAATCTAGACGGTGGGGGGGGAATGAACACTGAAGCTTTCTTT.

The rearrangement links TRBV11-1 to TRBJ2-5; D is uncertain. The V gene's germline CDR1 is SGHAT and CDR2 FQDESV (reference sequence). The CDR3 spans 15 residues. The V and J ends lost 1 base and 1 base respectively, with 10 bases between them. The CDR3 region has the DNA TGTGCCAGCAGCTTAGGCCGTGACTCCCAAGAGACCCAGTACTTC. Its protein product is CASSLGRDSQETQYF.

This clonotype was found many times. V usage is TRBV12-3 or TRBV12-4 and J usage is TRBJ1-1; possibly TRBD1 for D (6 bases). The CDR3 covers 14 residues. V dropped 6 bases and J dropped 1 base, with 12 bases sitting between them. This CDR3 reads CASSPGVTNTEAFF. CDR3 bases: TGTGCCAGCAGCCCAGGGGTTACGAACACTGAAGCTTTCTTT.

The CDR3 region has the DNA TGTGCCAGCAGCTTAAGGGGGACTAGCGCTGTCTACGAGCAGTACTTC. Amino acids: CASSLRGTSAVYEQYF. The chain links TRBV11-1 to TRBJ2-7, with 10 positions matching TRBD2. The J segment lost 3 bases and the V segment lost 2 bases, leaving 7 bases of the junction unmatched. In germline, CDR1 is SGHAT, CDR2 FQDESV (reference sequence). The CDR3 extends over 16 amino acids.

This clonotype has a count of ten or more. The V gene is TRBV11-2, the J gene TRBJ2-7; 13 bases line up with TRBD2. Germline CDR1 is SGHAT and CDR2 is FQNNGV. J lost 4 bases, V lost 1 base, and 4 bases had no gene match. The CDR3 has 16 residues. Here the CDR3 DNA reads TGTGCCAGCAGCTTAGGCCGGGGACTAGCGGGATACGAGCAGTACTTC. It translates to CASSLGRGLAGYEQYF.

A single count supports this clonotype. The rearrangement joins TRBV6-1 to TRBJ2-5; perhaps D is TRBD1 or TRBD2 (5 bases each). This CDR3 comprises 13 residues. V was shortened by 9 bases and J by 3 bases, with 14 bases between the two germline ends. Germline V gene data show CDR1 as MNHNS and CDR2 as SASEGT. This CDR3 is CASNTGAKETQYF. CDR3 nucleotide sequence: TGTGCCAGTAACACCGGGGCCAAAGAGACCCAGTACTTC.

The CDR3, as DNA: TGCAGCGTTTCGGGACGATGGAGCAATGAGCAGTTCTTC. Protein product: CSVSGRWSNEQFF. The chain uses TRBV29-1 and TRBJ2-1; either TRBD1 or TRBD2 may supply D (5 bases each). The V end lost 5 bases, the J end lost 6 bases, and 14 bases lay between the germline ends. The CDR3 runs 13 residues. Per the germline V gene, CDR1 is SQVTM and CDR2 is ANQGSEA.

The CDR3 is CASSATGVDEKLFF. CDR3 bases: TGTGCCAGCAGCGCGACAGGGGTCGATGAAAAACTGTTTTTT. V usage is TRBV6-1 and J usage is TRBJ1-4; 8 nucleotides align to TRBD1. J was trimmed by 6 bases and V by 6 bases; bases with no gene match: 6. The CDR3 has 14 residues. Germline V gene data show CDR1 as MNHNS and CDR2 as SASEGT.

This clonotype has a handful of counts. This sequence joins TRBV6-4 and TRBJ2-7; 11 positions agree with TRBD1. CDR3 length: 15 residues. Per the germline V gene, CDR1 is MRHNA and CDR2 is SNTAGT. V lost 4 bases and J lost 4; bases outside the gene matches: 6. As DNA, the CDR3 is TGTGCCAGCAGTGTTCGGGACAGGGGGTCTTACGAGCAGTACTTC. This encodes CASSVRDRGSYEQYF.

This clonotype was counted between two and nine times. The rearrangement uses TRBV7-9 and TRBJ1-5; D may be TRBD1 (5 bases). The germline V gene has CDR1 SEHNR and CDR2 FQNEAQ (reference sequence). This CDR3 region has 14 residues. V was trimmed by 5 bases and J by 3 bases, leaving 11 bases between them. CDR3 DNA sequence: TGTGCCAGCAGCCCGCGTGGGACCAATCAGCCCCAGCATTTT. This translates into CASSPRGTNQPQHF.

This clonotype has at least ten counts. The chain recombines TRBV24-1 with TRBJ2-3, with a possible D match to TRBD2 (5 bases). In germline, CDR1 is KGHDR, CDR2 SFDVKD. The CDR3 totals 15 residues. The V end lost 7 bases, the J end lost 0 bases, and 13 bases lay between the germline ends. The CDR3 here is CATRASGASTDTQYF. CDR3 nucleotides: TGTGCCACCAGGGCGAGCGGAGCTAGCACAGATACGCAGTATTTT.